This entry lists 24 T cell receptor beta chains sequenced from one sample in a study of cytomegalovirus exposure and HLA in healthy donors. The PCR was carried out with 60 Vbeta primers and 13 Jbeta primers. Libraries were prepared by immunoSEQ multiplex PCR; TCRdb keeps only in-frame clonotypes and omits some of them. The table has around 57,000 clones, about 89% seen once. Sequenced sample: PBMCs. Source of these receptors: a man aged 25 to 40 in good health and CMV-seropositive.

The rearrangement uses TRBV2 and TRBJ1-1, with D possibly TRBD1 on 6 matching bases. The germline V gene has CDR1 SNHLY and CDR2 FYNNEI. The CDR3 is made up of 12 amino acids. V lost 5 bases, J lost 5 bases, and 9 bases lay in between. DNA of the CDR3: TGTGCCAGCAGTAACAGGGTAACTGAAGCTTTCTTT. Translating gives CASSNRVTEAFF. Together with reference TRBV2 and TRBJ1-1, the CDR3 gives the full variable domain: EPEVTQTPSHQVTQMGQEVILRCVPISNHLYFYWYRQILGQKVEFLVSFYNNEISEKSEIFDDQFSVERPDGSNFTLKIRSTKLEDSAMYFCASSNRVTEAFFGQGTRLTVV.

The chain is built from TRBV25-1 and TRBJ2-3, with 8 nucleotides matching TRBD1. Germline V gene lookup returns CDR1 MGHDK and CDR2 SYGVNS. V was pared by 1 base and J by 5 bases, with 11 bases of the junction left unmatched. This CDR3 region has 17 residues. CDR3 amino acids: CASSEFTPGQVLDTQYF. The DNA of the CDR3 is TGTGCCAGCAGTGAATTCACTCCGGGACAGGTTTTAGATACGCAGTATTTT.

About this clone: Mismatch with germline at one junction end may stem from a read error. This chain joins TRBV7-9 and TRBJ1-1; 7 bases agree with TRBD1. CDR3 length: 17 amino acids. Germline CDR1 and CDR2: SEHNR and FQNEAQ (reference sequence). CDR3 region: CSSSGHRDSYLNTEAFF. The DNA of the CDR3 is TGTTCCAGCAGCGGACACCGGGACAGCTACTTGAACACTGAAGCTTTCTTT.

The rearrangement links TRBV19 to TRBJ2-7; TRBD2 aligns across 14 bases. Losses at the gene ends were 5 bases for V and 3 bases for J; bases not matched to a gene: 9. This CDR3 region has 17 residues. Per the germline V gene, CDR1 is LNHDA and CDR2 is SQIVND (reference sequence). Here the CDR3 reads CASSSSGLAGDNYEQYF. The CDR3, as DNA: TGTGCCAGTAGTTCCTCGGGACTAGCGGGAGATAACTACGAGCAGTACTTC.

This clone appeared a single time. The chain carries TRBV7-8 and TRBJ1-1; D not resolved. The CDR3 spans 13 residues. V was trimmed by 4 bases and J by 2 bases, leaving 8 bases between them. The germline gives CDR1 SGHVS, CDR2 FQNEAQ. As DNA, the CDR3 is TGTGCCAGCAGCTACCGAGCTAACACTGAAGCTTTCTTT. Translation gives CASSYRANTEAFF.

In its sample, this clone was seen once. The J gene is TRBJ2-7, the V gene TRBV6-5; 7 bases are shared with TRBD2. The CDR3 runs 15 residues. Germline assignment: CDR1 MNHEY and CDR2 SVGAGI. V was clipped by 2 bases and J by 0 bases; unmatched bases: 4. This CDR3 reads CASSYGSSGSYEQYF. The CDR3 coding sequence is TGTGCCAGCAGTTACGGTTCTAGCGGCTCCTACGAGCAGTACTTC.

In this sample, this clone turned up once. This chain links TRBV6-1 with TRBJ2-1; 10 bases align to TRBD1. CDR3 length: 15 amino acids. Germline values: CDR1 MNHNS, CDR2 SASEGT. V lost 1 base, J lost 7 bases, and 4 bases stayed unmatched. Here the CDR3 reads CASSEGTGGRNEQFF. CDR3 nucleotides: TGTGCCAGCAGTGAAGGGACAGGGGGTCGAAATGAGCAGTTCTTC.

This rearrangement joins TRBV19 to TRBJ2-1; D is ambiguous. In germline, CDR1 is LNHDA, CDR2 SQIVND (reference sequence). V lost 6 bases, J lost 3 bases, and 21 bases lay in between. The CDR3 covers 17 residues. CDR3 residues: CASSPRLSTTGYNEQFF. The CDR3, as DNA: TGTGCCAGTAGCCCTAGGTTATCGACGACTGGCTACAATGAGCAGTTCTTC.

A note on this clone: Sequence at one end of the junction differs from germline and may be a read error. The genes are TRBV7-7 and TRBJ2-5; D perhaps matches TRBD2 (6 bases). Germline lookup yields CDR1 SSHAT and CDR2 FNYEAQ (reference sequence). The length of the CDR3 is 17 residues. The CDR3 sequence: CASSLVRPGSGKETQYF. The CDR3 nucleotides read TGTGCTAGCAGCTTAGTACGTCCCGGGAGTGGTAAGGAGACCCAGTACTTC.

The gene calls are TRBV5-8 and TRBJ2-1, with TRBD2 matching 8 bases. Per the germline V gene, CDR1 is SGHTS and CDR2 is YDEGEE. The CDR3 totals 14 residues. The V segment lost 4 bases and the J segment 7 bases; nucleotides outside the gene matches: 7. CDR3 in amino acids: CASSLGGVRNEQFF. The CDR3 coding sequence is TGTGCCAGCAGCCTCGGGGGGGTTCGGAATGAGCAGTTCTTC.

The chain has TRBV29-1 and TRBJ2-7; unclear D gene. The V end lost 7 bases, the J end lost 6 bases, and 19 bases lay between the germline ends. Germline V lookup: CDR1 SQVTM, CDR2 ANQGSEA. The CDR3 is 13 residues long. CDR3 loop: CSAAETRASEQYF. In nucleotides, the CDR3 is TGCAGCGCCGCCGAGACAAGAGCATCCGAGCAGTACTTC.

The chain combines TRBV2 with TRBJ2-1; tentatively, D is TRBD1 (6 bases). Germline values: CDR1 SNHLY, CDR2 FYNNEI. The CDR3 sequence is 15 residues long. V lost 5 bases to trimming and J lost 2 bases, with 13 bases between them. The CDR3 region has the DNA TGTGCCAGCAGTACGCAGGGGACCCCCTACAATGAGCAGTTCTTC. The encoded protein is CASSTQGTPYNEQFF.

J is TRBJ1-4 and V is TRBV27, with 8 bases identical to TRBD1. Trimming removed 4 bases from V and 0 bases from J; junction bases left unmatched: 10. CDR3 size: 18 residues. Germline CDR1 reads MNHEY; CDR2 reads SMNVEV (reference sequence). The chain's CDR3 is CASSSTGTGSATNEKLFF. As DNA, the CDR3 is TGTGCCAGCAGTTCGACCGGGACAGGCTCGGCAACTAATGAAAAACTGTTTTTT.

The chain joins TRBV30 to TRBJ1-1, with unresolved D. Trimming removed 1 base from V and 3 bases from J, with 6 bases in between. The V gene's germline CDR1 is GTSNPN and CDR2 SVGIG (reference sequence). The CDR3 consists of 12 residues. DNA for the CDR3: TGTGCCTGGAGTGCTCCGGACACTGAAGCTTTCTTT. This codes for CAWSAPDTEAFF. The whole variable domain, remainder taken from reference TRBV30 and TRBJ1-1, is SQTIHQWPATLVQPVGSPLSLECTVEGTSNPNLYWYRQAAGRGLQLLFYSVGIGQISSEVPQNLSASRPQDRQFILSSKKLLLSDSGFYLCAWSAPDTEAFFGQGTRLTVV.

This chain uses TRBV6-5 with TRBJ2-7; D not resolved. Germline values: CDR1 MNHEY, CDR2 SVGAGI. The CDR3 is 14 amino acids. The ends were cut back, 0 bases at V and 4 bases at J, with 10 bases in the middle. The CDR3: CASSYSYRVYEQYF. The CDR3 region has the DNA TGTGCCAGCAGTTACTCGTACCGGGTGTACGAGCAGTACTTC.

CDR3 protein: CASSPTSGSSYEQYF. Here the CDR3 DNA reads TGTGCCAGCAGCCCCACTAGCGGGAGTTCCTACGAGCAGTACTTC. This chain links TRBV11-2 with TRBJ2-7; TRBD2 matches 11 bases. There are 15 residues in the CDR3. Germline trimming cut 5 bases from V and 1 base from J; bases unmatched to any gene: 4. The germline V gene encodes CDR1 SGHAT and CDR2 FQNNGV. Full variable domain (outside the CDR3, taken from reference TRBV11-2 and TRBJ2-7): EAGVAQSPRYKIIEKRQSVAFWCNPISGHATLYWYQQILGQGPKLLIQFQNNGVVDDSQLPKDRFSAERLKGVDSTLKIQPAKLEDSAVYLCASSPTSGSSYEQYFGPGTRLTVT.

The chain uses TRBV7-9 and TRBJ1-5; 8 positions match TRBD1. The CDR3 has 15 amino acids. V dropped 3 bases and J dropped 2; count of bases not matched to a gene: 3. The germline V gene encodes CDR1 SEHNR and CDR2 FQNEAQ (reference sequence). CDR3 in amino acids: CASSFGQGGNQPQHF. CDR3 coding DNA: TGTGCCAGCAGCTTTGGACAGGGAGGCAATCAGCCCCAGCATTTT.

This chain joins TRBV6-5 and TRBJ1-4; TRBD1 matches 7 bases. The CDR3 runs 15 residues. Germline V gene lookup returns CDR1 MNHEY and CDR2 SVGAGI. V shed 0 bases and J 9 bases; nucleotides not matched to a gene: 7. The CDR3, as DNA: TGTGCCAGCAGTTACTCCAACGACAGGGACAAAAAACTGTTTTTT. Residues: CASSYSNDRDKKLFF.

In DNA form, the CDR3 reads TGTGCCAGCAGTTACGAAGGACAGGGGGCTCTCGGTGAAGCTTTCTTT. It encodes CASSYEGQGALGEAFF. The gene calls are TRBV6-6 and TRBJ1-1; 11 bases line up with TRBD1. The CDR3 is made up of 16 amino acids. The germline gives CDR1 MNHNY, CDR2 SVGAGI (reference sequence). V shed 2 bases and J 7 bases; nucleotides not matched to a gene: 9.

The chain uses TRBV2 and TRBJ1-1, with 8 bases aligning to TRBD1. This CDR3 comprises 12 residues. CDR1 and CDR2 from the germline V gene are SNHLY and FYNNEI. V lost 10 bases to trimming and J lost 2 bases; unmatched junction nucleotides: 3. CDR3 region: CANRGGNTEAFF. CDR3 in DNA: TGTGCCAACAGGGGGGGTAACACTGAAGCTTTCTTT.

The chain has TRBV18 and TRBJ1-5; TRBD1 might be the D (5 bases). CDR3 size: 13 residues. V shed 6 bases and J shed 4 bases, with 10 bases lying between them. The germline V gene encodes CDR1 KGHSH and CDR2 LQKENI. CDR3 loop: CASSPDRNQPQHF. CDR3 in DNA: TGTGCCAGCTCCCCCGACAGAAATCAGCCCCAGCATTTT.

The chain links TRBV7-6 to TRBJ1-5; tentatively, D is TRBD1 (6 bases). The CDR3 runs 15 residues. V was shortened by 3 bases and J by 3 bases, with 12 bases between the two germline ends. Germline CDR1 and CDR2: SGHVS and FNYEAQ. The CDR3 region is CASSLNTGINQPQHF. For the CDR3, the DNA is TGTGCCAGCAGCTTGAACACAGGGATCAATCAGCCCCAGCATTTT.

J is TRBJ2-7 and V is TRBV11-3; D call uncertain. The ends were cut back, 4 bases at V and 0 bases at J, with 10 bases in the middle. Germline V gives CDR1 SGHNT, CDR2 YENEEA. This CDR3 has 14 residues. The CDR3 spells CASSSSPSSYEQYF. The CDR3 DNA reads TGTGCCAGCAGCTCCAGTCCTAGCTCCTACGAGCAGTACTTC.

The gene calls are TRBV19 and TRBJ2-1; 11 bases fit TRBD2. The V gene's germline CDR1 is LNHDA and CDR2 SQIVND (reference sequence). The CDR3 totals 15 residues. V lost 3 bases and J lost 9; bases outside the gene matches: 7. CDR3 protein: CASSILAGGQGEQFF. The CDR3 DNA is TGTGCCAGTAGTATTCTAGCGGGAGGCCAGGGTGAGCAGTTCTTC.